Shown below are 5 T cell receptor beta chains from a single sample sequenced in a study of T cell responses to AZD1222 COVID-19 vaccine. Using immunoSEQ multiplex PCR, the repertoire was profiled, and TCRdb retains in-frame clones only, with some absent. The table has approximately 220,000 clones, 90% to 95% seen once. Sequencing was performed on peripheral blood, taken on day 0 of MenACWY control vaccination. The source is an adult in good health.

This CDR3 reads CASSIPGQGTGGYTF. In nucleotides, the CDR3 is TGTGCCAGCAGTATACCGGGACAGGGTACGGGGGGCTACACCTTC. The chain combines TRBV28 with TRBJ1-2, with 9 nucleotides matching TRBD1. The CDR3 is 15 amino acids. V gave up 5 bases and J gave up 8 bases; unmatched junction bases: 12. Germline CDR1 reads MDHEN; CDR2 reads SYDVKM.

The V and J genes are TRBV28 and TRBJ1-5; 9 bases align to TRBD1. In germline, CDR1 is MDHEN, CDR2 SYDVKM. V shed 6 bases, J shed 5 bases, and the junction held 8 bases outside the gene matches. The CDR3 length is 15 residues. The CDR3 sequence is CASRDLTGGDQPQHF. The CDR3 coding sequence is TGTGCCAGCAGAGACCTAACAGGGGGCGATCAGCCCCAGCATTTT.

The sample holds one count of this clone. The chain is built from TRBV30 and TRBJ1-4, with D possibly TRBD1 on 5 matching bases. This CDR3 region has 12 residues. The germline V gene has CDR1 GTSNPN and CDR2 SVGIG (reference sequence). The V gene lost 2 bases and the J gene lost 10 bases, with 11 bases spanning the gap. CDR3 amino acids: CAWSSDGGKLFF. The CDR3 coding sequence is TGTGCCTGGAGTTCAGATGGGGGAAAACTGTTTTTT.

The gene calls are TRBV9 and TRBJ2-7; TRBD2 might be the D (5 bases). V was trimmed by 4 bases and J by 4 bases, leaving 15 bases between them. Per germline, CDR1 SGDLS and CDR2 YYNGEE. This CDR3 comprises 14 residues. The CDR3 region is CASSPMTGLYEQYF. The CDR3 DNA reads TGTGCCAGCAGCCCAATGACGGGATTATACGAGCAGTACTTC.

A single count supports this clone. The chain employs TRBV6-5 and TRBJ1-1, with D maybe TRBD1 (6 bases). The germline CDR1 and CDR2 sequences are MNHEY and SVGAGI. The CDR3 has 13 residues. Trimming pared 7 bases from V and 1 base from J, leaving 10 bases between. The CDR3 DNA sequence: TGTGCCAGCACCAGGACAGCGAACACTGAAGCTTTCTTT. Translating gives CASTRTANTEAFF.